This T cell receptor beta chain is from a study of blood T cell repertoires in COVID-19 (dated by TCRdb to about 2020). The study in broad terms: Samples from collaborators originated in the United States, Italy and Spain and spanned both the acute and convalescent phases of COVID-19. The sample metadata nearly always contained a de-identified subject ID, COVID-19 status, age in years and sex. The repertoires were made available in a free public database intended to serve as a resource for research on the immune response to SARS-CoV-2. Subjects who had been exposed to COVID-19, were actively infected with it, or had recovered from it provided the deeply sampled blood TCRbeta repertoires that made up the dataset. Where available, HLA class I and class II types were obtained from metadata supplied by the sample provider rather than from assay-based typing. The prospective study material was composed of cDNA or gDNA derived from T cells, B-cell-depleted T cells, or PBMCs. The samples were drawn from the first 160 participants of the ongoing ImmuneRACE study and from over a thousand subjects provided by 6 global collaborators. Overall results and qualifications from the work: How much clinical and demographic metadata was included differed by source and by participant, and the metadata was provided uncurated.

The table lists this clone with a few counts. The specificity of this receptor is unknown. Base quality data are lacking; no much larger clone is found one base away. From its cysteine to its phenylalanine, the CDR3 spans 12 amino acids. Here the CDR3 DNA is all that survives: 36 bases in frame from base 1. For CDR1 and CDR2, the germline V gene lists ENHRY and SYGVKD. Germline trimming amounts to 10 bases on V and 5 bases on J, with 6 as the count of junction bases outside the gene matches. TCRbeta CDR3 regions were amplified from genomic DNA using the immunoSEQ Assay, a bias-controlled multiplex PCR. In the paper's pipeline: The number of nucleated cells in each sample was estimated from the amplification of reference gene primers within the assay. To quantify the absolute abundance of each unique TCRbeta CDR3 rearrangement, sequence reads were collapsed and filtered. For each sample, productive Simpson clonality was calculated as the square root of Simpson's diversity index across productive rearrangements. Drawn from immuneACCESS, this table holds only the in-frame rearrangements with V and J called that TCRdb kept. Clones are partly lost; checked studies trace under half to an unresolved V gene and leave the rest unexplained. Clone size and V and J calls were adopted from that table, with D and trimming inferred from the DNA. A total of approximately 150,000 clones appear in this sample, roughly 87% of them only once. The ten largest clonotypes hold approximately 1.4% of the sample.

Whole blood was collected in K2EDTA tubes by collaborating institutions according to the institutions' own protocols. For TCRbeta analysis, collaborators shipped samples as frozen whole blood, isolated PBMCs, or DNA extracted from either of those sample types. Input material: peripheral blood. This sequence originates from a woman aged 45-59 years with acute or convalescent COVID-19. This receptor chain uses TRBV10-3 and TRBJ1-1; TRBD1 fits 8 bases in the junction. In nucleotides, the sequence is TGTGCCACCGCAGGGGGCGAGACTGAAGCTTTCTTT. This yields the protein CATAGGETEAFF.